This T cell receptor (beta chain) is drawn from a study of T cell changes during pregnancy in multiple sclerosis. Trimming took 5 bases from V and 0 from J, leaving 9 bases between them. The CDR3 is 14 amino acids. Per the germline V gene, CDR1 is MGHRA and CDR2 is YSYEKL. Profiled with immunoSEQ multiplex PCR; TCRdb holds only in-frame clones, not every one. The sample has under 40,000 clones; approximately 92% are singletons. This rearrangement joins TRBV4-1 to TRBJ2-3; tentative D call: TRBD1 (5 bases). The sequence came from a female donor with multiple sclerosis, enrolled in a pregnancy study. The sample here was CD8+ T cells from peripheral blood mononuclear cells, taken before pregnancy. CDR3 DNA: TGCGCCAGCAGCGTCGACAGTAGCACAGATACGCAGTATTTT. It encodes CASSVDSSTDTQYF.